A selection of T cell receptor beta chains follows, all from one sample in a study of shared clonotypes between healthy human individuals. Repertoires were generated with immunoSEQ multiplex PCR, while TCRdb's copy carries only in-frame clones and drops some. The data show 330,000 or so clones, around 74% seen once. The sample taken for sequencing was memory CD4+ T cells sorted from blood. Receptors were obtained from a young man in good health. Both conserved end residues are part of each CDR3. A D gene is named only where the DNA matches it firmly. Clone size, where shown, is once, few, many, or a class for clones that have expanded.

NA	TRBV11-3	TRBJ2-1	TRBD2	TGTGCCAGCAGCTTAGGGGGACTAGCCAATGAGCAGTTCTTC	CASSLGGLANEQFF
NA	TRBV5-5	TRBJ1-4	TRBD1	TGTGCCAGCAGCCAAGGGGGACAGACTACACTGTTTTTT	CASSQGGQTTLFF
NA	TRBV12-5	TRBJ2-1	NA	TGTGCTAGTGGTTTGATAGGACCCTACAATGAGCAGTTCTTC	CASGLIGPYNEQFF
once	TRBV5-1	TRBJ2-7	NA	TGCGCCAGCAGCTTACAGGGTAGGGAGCAGTACTTC	CASSLQGREQYF
NA	TRBV10-3	TRBJ1-2	TRBD1	TGTGCCATCAACCCGACAGGGGTGGGTGGCTACACCTTC	CAINPTGVGGYTF
NA	TRBV4-3	TRBJ2-5	NA	TGCGCCAGCAGCCAACAGACAGAAGAGACCCAGTACTTC	CASSQQTEETQYF
NA	TRBV5-6	TRBJ1-5	NA	TGTGCCAGCAGCTTGGGGTTTGGGAATCAGCCCCAGCATTTT	CASSLGFGNQPQHF
few	TRBV10-2	TRBJ2-4	NA	TGCGCCAGCAGTCCCCGTCAGGAGGGGATTCAGTACTTC	CASSPRQEGIQYF
few	TRBV28	TRBJ2-7	TRBD2	TGTGCCAGCAGGGCGACTAGCGGGAGAAGCTACGAGCAGTACTTC	CASRATSGRSYEQYF
NA	TRBV9	TRBJ2-7	NA	TGTGCCAGCAGCGTAGATCCGGCTTTGAACTACGAGCAGTACTTC	CASSVDPALNYEQYF
NA	TRBV5-1	TRBJ1-2	NA	TGCGCCAGCAGCTTGGATTTATTAACAGGGCCCAGCTATGGCTACACCTTC	CASSLDLLTGPSYGYTF
few	TRBV28	TRBJ2-5	TRBD1	TGTGCCAGCAGTATGCTCACAGGGGGTTCGGAGACCCAGTACTTC	CASSMLTGGSETQYF
NA	TRBV19	TRBJ2-1	NA	TGTGCCAGTAGGGGTGGAGGGGGCCTTAGCTCCTACAATGAGCAGTTCTTC	CASRGGGGLSSYNEQFF
NA	TRBV28	TRBJ2-1	TRBD1	TGTGCCAGCAGTCCCCTGGGGGGACAGGGCTACAATGAGCAGTTCTTC	CASSPLGGQGYNEQFF
few	TRBV29-1	TRBJ2-6	NA	TGCAGCGTAGGGGCTGGGGCCAACGTCCTGACTTTC	CSVGAGANVLTF
few	TRBV7-9	TRBJ2-4	NA	TGTGCCAGCAGCCCACGTGGGCCTGACATTCAGTACTTC	CASSPRGPDIQYF
NA	TRBV28	TRBJ2-5	NA	TGTGCCAGCAGTGACGGCAGTTTAATGGTCGAGACCCAGTACTTC	CASSDGSLMVETQYF
NA	TRBV5-1	TRBJ2-5	NA	TGCGCCAGCAGCGCCCACCAAGAGACCCAGTACTTC	CASSAHQETQYF
few	TRBV7-9	TRBJ1-2	NA	TGTGCCAGCAGCTTGTCGTCCAGGGAAGGCGGCTACACCTTC	CASSLSSREGGYTF
NA	TRBV6-5	TRBJ2-7	TRBD1	TGTGCCAGCACCAGGGACAGGGGTGGGGAGCAGTACTTC	CASTRDRGGEQYF
NA	TRBV28	TRBJ2-7	NA	TGTGCCAGCAGTTTATTCCTCCAGACCTACGAGCAGTACTTC	CASSLFLQTYEQYF
NA	TRBV7-3	TRBJ1-1	NA	TGTGCCAGCAGCTTAACGGCGGGGAACACTGAAGCTTTCTTT	CASSLTAGNTEAFF
NA	TRBV7-9	TRBJ2-7	NA	TGTGCCAGCAGCTTAGGTGGCAGAGTAGCCTACGAGCAGTACTTC	CASSLGGRVAYEQYF
NA	TRBV6-6	TRBJ1-5	NA	TGTGCCAGCATATGGGCCAGGGACGGTAGCAATCAGCCCCAGCATTTT	CASIWARDGSNQPQHF
NA	TRBV7-3	TRBJ2-2	TRBD1	TGTGCCAGCAAGCAGGGGGCGAACACCGGGGAGCTGTTTTTT	CASKQGANTGELFF
NA	TRBV29-1	TRBJ2-4	TRBD2	TGCAGCGTTTATAGCGGGTTAGACATTCAGTACTTC	CSVYSGLDIQYF
NA	TRBV6-1	TRBJ2-5	TRBD1	TGTGCCAGCAACAGGGGGGACACTCAAGAGACCCAGTACTTC	CASNRGDTQETQYF
NA	TRBV29-1	TRBJ2-3	TRBD2	TGCAGCATAGCTGGGGGAGGGCCGGATACGCAGTATTTT	CSIAGGGPDTQYF
few	TRBV9	TRBJ2-7	TRBD2	TGTGCCAGCAGCGTAGCCCCCACGGGACTAGACGAGCAGTACTTC	CASSVAPTGLDEQYF
NA	TRBV10-3	TRBJ1-4	TRBD1	TGTGCCATCAGTGAAGGCAGGGGGCTTACTAATGAAAAACTGTTTTTT	CAISEGRGLTNEKLFF
NA	TRBV11-3	TRBJ1-1	NA	TGTGCCAGCAGCATAGGTACCGCTTCTGAAGCTTTCTTT	CASSIGTASEAFF
NA	TRBV15	TRBJ2-4	TRBD2	TGTGCCATCTCAGGCGGCGGGAGGGCAGACATTCAGTACTTC	CAISGGGRADIQYF
NA	TRBV6-6	TRBJ2-3	NA	TGTGCCAGCAGTTACTCCTTGGGGAGGTTCACAGATACGCAGTATTTT	CASSYSLGRFTDTQYF
NA	TRBV19	TRBJ2-7	NA	TGTGCCAGTAGTATGACAGGTGGTACCTACGAGCAGTACTTC	CASSMTGGTYEQYF
NA	TRBV19	TRBJ2-1	NA	TGTGCCAGCCGGAGGGTGTTCGCGATAAATGAGCAGTTCTTC	CASRRVFAINEQFF
NA	TRBV7-2	TRBJ2-1	TRBD2	TGTGCCAGCAGCTTATCGGCGGGAGGGCCTGGCAATGAGCAGTTCTTC	CASSLSAGGPGNEQFF
NA	TRBV27	TRBJ2-7	NA	TGTGCCAGCAGTTTGCCGGGGTACGAGCAGTACTTC	CASSLPGYEQYF
NA	TRBV30	TRBJ2-1	NA	TGTGCCTGGAGGGCGGGCCTGGGGGCCTTAAACTACAATGAGCAGTTCTTC	CAWRAGLGALNYNEQFF
NA	TRBV5-1	TRBJ2-2	TRBD1	TGCGCCAGCAGCTCGGGACAGGGGTACGGGGAGCTGTTTTTT	CASSSGQGYGELFF
NA	TRBV5-6	TRBJ2-7	TRBD1	TGTGCCAGCAGCTTACCCCACGGACAGGGGGTATACGAGCAGTACTTC	CASSLPHGQGVYEQYF
few	TRBV9	TRBJ2-2	NA	TGTGCCAGCAGCGTAAATATGCTGAACACCGGGGAGCTGTTTTTT	CASSVNMLNTGELFF
few	TRBV2	TRBJ2-7	NA	TGTGCCAGCAGTGATCAGGCTTTCAACTCCTACGAGCAGTACTTC	CASSDQAFNSYEQYF
few	TRBV18	TRBJ2-1	TRBD2	TGTGCCAGCTCACCACCGGATGGAGCGGGAGGAACCTACAATGAGCAGTTCTTC	CASSPPDGAGGTYNEQFF
NA	TRBV19	TRBJ2-1	NA	TGTGCCAGTAGTATCGGGTTCGACAGCTCCTACAATGAGCAGTTCTTC	CASSIGFDSSYNEQFF
NA	TRBV18	TRBJ2-1	NA	TGTGCCAGCTCACCACCGGGCGGCGGGGCGGGGAATGAGCAGTTCTTC	CASSPPGGGAGNEQFF
NA	TRBV11-2	TRBJ1-1	NA	TGTGCCAGCAGCCAATACAACACTGAAGCTTTCTTT	CASSQYNTEAFF
NA	TRBV5-1	TRBJ2-1	NA	TGCGCCAGCAGCTTGGGGCGGGAAGACAATGAGCAGTTCTTC	CASSLGREDNEQFF
NA	TRBV18	TRBJ2-2	TRBD2	TGTGCCAGCTCACCGGAAATAGCGGGAAACGGGGAGCTGTTTTTT	CASSPEIAGNGELFF
NA	TRBV15	TRBJ2-1	TRBD2	TGTGCCACCAGCAGAGTAGGAGCGGGAGTACGCAATGAGCAGTTCTTC	CATSRVGAGVRNEQFF